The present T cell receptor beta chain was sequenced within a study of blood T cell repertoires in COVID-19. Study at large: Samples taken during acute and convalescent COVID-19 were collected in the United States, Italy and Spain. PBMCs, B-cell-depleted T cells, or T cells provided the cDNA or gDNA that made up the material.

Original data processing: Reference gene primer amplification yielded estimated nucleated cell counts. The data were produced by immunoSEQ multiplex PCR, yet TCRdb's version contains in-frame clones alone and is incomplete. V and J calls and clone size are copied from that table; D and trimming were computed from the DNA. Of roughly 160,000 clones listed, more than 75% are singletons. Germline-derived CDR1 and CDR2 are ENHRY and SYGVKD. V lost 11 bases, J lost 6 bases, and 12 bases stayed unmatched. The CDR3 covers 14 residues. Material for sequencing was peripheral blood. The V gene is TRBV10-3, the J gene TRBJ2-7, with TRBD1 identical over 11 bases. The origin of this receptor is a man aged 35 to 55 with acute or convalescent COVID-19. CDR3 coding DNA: TGTGCCTCCCGGGGGACAGGGGGTAAGGTCGAGCAGTACTTC. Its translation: CASRGTGGKVEQYF.